The 4 T cell receptor beta chains given below trace back to one sample, sequenced in a study of T cell responses to AZD1222 COVID-19 vaccine. Profiling relied on immunoSEQ multiplex PCR, and the TCRdb table lists in-frame clones only, not all of them. Of 150,000 to 200,000 clones in the sample, 90% are singletons; the top ten hold approximately 2.8%. The sample consisted of peripheral blood, taken on day 0 of AZD1222 vaccination. These receptors were collected from an adult in good health.

A single count supports this clone. This chain connects TRBV19 to TRBJ2-7; D unclear. The V gene's germline CDR1 is LNHDA and CDR2 SQIVND (reference sequence). The CDR3 contains 14 residues. The V gene lost 3 bases and the J gene lost 2 bases, with 11 bases spanning the gap. The CDR3 is CASSIPGLAYEQYF. CDR3 DNA sequence: TGTGCCAGTAGTATCCCCGGGTTGGCCTACGAGCAGTACTTC. Filled out from reference TRBV19 and TRBJ2-7, the complete variable domain reads DGGITQSPKYLFRKEGQNVTLSCEQNLNHDAMYWYRQDPGQGLRLIYYSQIVNDFQKGDIAEGYSVSREKKESFPLTVTSAQKNPTAFYLCASSIPGLAYEQYFGPGTRLTVT.

V is TRBV9 and J is TRBJ2-7; D not resolved. The germline gives CDR1 SGDLS, CDR2 YYNGEE. This CDR3 has 15 amino acids. V was pared by 1 base and J by 3 bases, with 14 bases between. The CDR3 DNA is TGTGCCAGCAGCGTACCTAAACGTAGGGACTACGAGCAGTACTTC. Translated, it gives CASSVPKRRDYEQYF.

In this sample, this clone turned up once. Other DNA variants within this sample encode the same CDR3. The chain recombines TRBV6-4 with TRBJ2-3; D may be TRBD1 (6 bases). The germline CDR1 and CDR2 sequences are MRHNA and SNTAGT. The V end lost 3 bases, the J end lost 1 base, and 11 bases lay between the germline ends. The CDR3 is made up of 15 amino acids. The DNA of the CDR3 is TGTGCCAGCAGTGAATCTCCAGGGGGCACAGATACGCAGTATTTT. Residues: CASSESPGGTDTQYF.

The chain combines TRBV5-8 with TRBJ1-1; TRBD1 is a possible D gene (5 bases). Deletions cut 6 bases from V and 8 bases from J, with 20 bases between. Germline lookup yields CDR1 SGHTS and CDR2 YDEGEE. The CDR3 is 14 residues long. CDR3 sequence reads: CASIDWARGSEAFF. In nucleotides, the CDR3 is TGTGCCAGCATTGATTGGGCAAGGGGATCGGAAGCTTTCTTT.